Presented here are 31 T cell receptor beta chains from one specimen sequenced in a study of blood T cell repertoires in COVID-19. Profiled with immunoSEQ multiplex PCR; TCRdb holds only in-frame clones, not every one. The table shows under 200,000 clones, with just under 85% occurring only once. The sequenced material came from peripheral blood. The receptors derive from a man aged 55 to 70 with COVID-19, enrolled during active disease.

The chain carries TRBV19 and TRBJ2-2, with D tentatively TRBD1 (5 bases). Germline V gene sequence: CDR1 LNHDA, CDR2 SQIVND (reference sequence). The V and J ends lost 1 base and 0 bases respectively, with 9 bases between them. The CDR3 runs 16 residues. As DNA, the CDR3 is TGTGCCAGTAGTATAGGGGGCACCGCGAACACCGGGGAGCTGTTTTTT. Its translation is CASSIGGTANTGELFF.

The chain links TRBV27 to TRBJ2-3; 11 bases match TRBD2. The CDR3 is made up of 14 amino acids. V shed 7 bases and J 3 bases; nucleotides not matched to a gene: 3. Germline V lookup: CDR1 MNHEY, CDR2 SMNVEV (reference sequence). The DNA for the CDR3 is TGTGCCAGCAAACTAGCGGGAGCTACAGATACGCAGTATTTT. It translates to CASKLAGATDTQYF.

The count of this clone is one. The V gene is TRBV5-4, the J gene TRBJ2-2; D may be TRBD2 (7 bases). Between the trimmed V and J ends, which lost 4 bases and 6 bases, there was a span of 19 bases. Germline-derived CDR1 and CDR2 are SGHNT and YYREEE (reference sequence). This CDR3 contains 16 residues. The CDR3, as DNA: TGTGCCAGCAGCGTACCGGGGGGCGCGACTGCCGGGGAGCTGTTTTTT. This sequence encodes CASSVPGGATAGELFF.

This chain connects TRBV6-6 to TRBJ1-5; a weak D match, TRBD1 (6 bases). Germline assignment: CDR1 MNHNY and CDR2 SVGAGI (reference sequence). CDR3 size: 16 residues. The V gene lost 0 bases and the J gene lost 3 bases, with 12 bases spanning the gap. The CDR3 bases are TGTGCCAGCAGTTACTCAGCGGGGGGCTTCAATCAGCCCCAGCATTTT. Its translation: CASSYSAGGFNQPQHF.

V and J are TRBV6-2 or TRBV6-3 and TRBJ2-1; 8 bases are a match to TRBD1. V was clipped by 2 bases and J by 6 bases; unmatched bases: 6. The CDR3 covers 15 residues. The germline V gene has CDR1 MNHEY and CDR2 SVGEGT. CDR3 region: CASSYRTGLSNEQFF. The CDR3 nucleotides read TGTGCCAGCAGTTACCGGACAGGGTTAAGCAATGAGCAGTTCTTC.

The chain combines TRBV28 with TRBJ2-5; 11 bases agree with TRBD1. CDR3 length equals 17 residues. The ends lost 5 bases at V and 2 bases at J; junction bases unmatched: 10. Germline CDR1 reads MDHEN; CDR2 reads SYDVKM. The CDR3 nucleotides are TGTGCCAGCAGTCTACTCCCGGGACAGGGGGGGCAAGAGACCCAGTACTTC. Translated: CASSLLPGQGGQETQYF.

This chain uses TRBV2 with TRBJ1-5, with unresolved D. Germline V gives CDR1 SNHLY, CDR2 FYNNEI. Trimming removed 6 bases at V and 11 bases at J, with 14 bases between. The CDR3 is made up of 12 amino acids. CDR3 region: CASSSRMRAQHF. Here the CDR3 DNA reads TGTGCCAGCAGCAGCCGGATGCGGGCCCAGCATTTT.

The rearrangement uses TRBV5-1 and TRBJ2-1; D is perhaps TRBD2 (6 bases). The CDR3 sequence is 16 residues long. In germline, CDR1 is SGHRS, CDR2 YFSETQ. Trimming took 4 bases from V and 6 from J, leaving 20 bases between them. In nucleotides, the CDR3 is TGCGCCAGCAGCGTGGCGACTAGACAAAGGGGCAATGAGCAGTTCTTC. Its translation: CASSVATRQRGNEQFF.

The chain links TRBV27 to TRBJ1-5, with 11 positions matching TRBD1. The CDR3 contains 16 residues. V lost 6 bases to trimming and J lost 4 bases; unmatched junction nucleotides: 8. The V gene's germline CDR1 is MNHEY and CDR2 SMNVEV (reference sequence). The chain's CDR3 is CASRRTGGRTNQPQHF. In DNA form, the CDR3 reads TGTGCCAGCAGGAGGACAGGGGGCCGCACTAATCAGCCCCAGCATTTT.

This clone was found once. The chain is built from TRBV6-5 and TRBJ1-6; D call uncertain. Germline CDR1 MNHEY, CDR2 SVGAGI. Trimming cost V 2 bases and J 7 bases, with 9 bases left between them. The CDR3 extends over 14 amino acids. The chain's CDR3 is CASSYREINSPLHF. In DNA, the CDR3 is TGTGCCAGCAGTTACCGGGAAATCAATTCACCCCTCCACTTT.

The rearrangement links TRBV5-1 to TRBJ2-1, with 9 bases fitting TRBD2. The CDR3 totals 14 residues. V lost 2 bases and J lost 10; bases outside the gene matches: 7. From germline, CDR1 is SGHRS and CDR2 YFSETQ. CDR3 coding DNA: TGCGCCAGCAGCTTAAGGCTAGCGGGGTCCGAGCAGTTCTTC. Translating it yields CASSLRLAGSEQFF.

This chain links TRBV4-1 with TRBJ1-2; tentative D call: TRBD1 (6 bases). The CDR3 runs 15 residues. Looked up from germline, CDR1 is MGHRA and CDR2 is YSYEKL. V lost 1 base and J lost 4, with 13 bases in between. CDR3 coding DNA: TGCGCCAGCAGCCAAGGGACAGTCCCCGGCTATGGCTACACCTTC. Protein sequence: CASSQGTVPGYGYTF.

V is TRBV7-9 and J is TRBJ1-1, with 9 nucleotides matching TRBD1. The V gene's germline CDR1 is SEHNR and CDR2 FQNEAQ (reference sequence). The ends lost 1 base at V and 1 base at J; junction bases unmatched: 7. CDR3 length equals 17 residues. In nucleotides, the CDR3 is TGTGCCAGCAGCTTAGGGGTCCCGGGACAGGGGAACACTGAAGCTTTCTTT. The encoded protein is CASSLGVPGQGNTEAFF. Based on the CDR3 plus reference TRBV7-9 and TRBJ1-1, the full variable domain is DTGVSQNPRHKITKRGQNVTFRCDPISEHNRLYWYRQTLGQGPEFLTYFQNEAQLEKSRLLSDRFSAERPKGSFSTLEIQRTEQGDSAMYLCASSLGVPGQGNTEAFFGQGTRLTVV.

The rearrangement uses TRBV18 and TRBJ2-1; perhaps TRBD1 as D (5 bases). Germline-derived CDR1 and CDR2 are KGHSH and LQKENI. V was shortened by 0 bases and J by 8 bases, with 11 bases between the two germline ends. This CDR3 is 14 amino acids long. CDR3 sequence reads: CASSPPMGQDEQFF. The CDR3 bases are TGTGCCAGCTCACCACCGATGGGGCAGGATGAGCAGTTCTTC.

This clone came up once. The chain couples TRBV5-6 to TRBJ1-2; 7 nucleotides align to TRBD1. Germline CDR1 reads SGHDT; CDR2 reads YYEEEE. The CDR3 has 15 amino acids. V lost 0 bases and J lost 8; bases outside the gene matches: 10. CDR3 region: CASSLVGQEKGGYTF. CDR3 coding DNA: TGTGCCAGCAGCTTGGTAGGACAGGAAAAAGGAGGCTACACCTTC.

In DNA, the CDR3 is TGTGCCAGCAGCTCTACAGGGTTGGAGCAGTACTTC. Translated: CASSSTGLEQYF. V and J are TRBV7-9 and TRBJ2-7; tentatively, D is TRBD1 (6 bases). From germline, CDR1 is SEHNR and CDR2 FQNEAQ (reference sequence). The CDR3 has 12 residues. Trimming took 4 bases from V and 7 from J, leaving 11 bases between them.

V and J are TRBV19 and TRBJ1-5; 7 nucleotides line up with TRBD1. CDR3 length: 17 residues. The ends lost 4 bases at V and 0 bases at J; junction bases unmatched: 9. CDR1 and CDR2 from the germline V gene are LNHDA and SQIVND (reference sequence). The CDR3: CASSKLTGIYSNQPQHF. CDR3 DNA: TGTGCCAGTAGTAAGCTGACAGGGATCTATAGCAATCAGCCCCAGCATTTT.

The rearrangement uses TRBV5-1 and TRBJ1-5; maybe TRBD1 (6 bases). Germline V gives CDR1 SGHRS, CDR2 YFSETQ. CDR3 length equals 14 residues. Trimming left V 5 bases short and J 2 bases short, with 11 bases between. The CDR3 region is CASSQQGGNQPQHF. Written as DNA, the CDR3 is TGCGCCAGCAGTCAACAGGGTGGCAATCAGCCCCAGCATTTT.

This chain links TRBV7-2 with TRBJ1-1; unclear D gene. Trimming stripped 7 bases from V and 8 bases from J, with 14 bases between. This CDR3 region has 12 residues. Germline V gives CDR1 SGHTA, CDR2 FQGNSA. The CDR3 reads CASTLSHSEAFF. The CDR3 DNA follows: TGTGCCAGCACGCTGTCTCACTCCGAAGCTTTCTTT.

The genes are TRBV7-8 and TRBJ2-7, with 11 bases identical to TRBD1. The V segment lost 5 bases and the J segment 3 bases; nucleotides outside the gene matches: 18. Germline CDR1 and CDR2: SGHVS and FQNEAQ. The CDR3 runs to 19 residues. CDR3 sequence (DNA): TGTGCCAGCAGCCACGTCTCAGCAACAGCCGGGACAGGGGGCTACGAGCAGTACTTC. Its translation: CASSHVSATAGTGGYEQYF.

This sequence joins TRBV27 and TRBJ1-4; D is possibly TRBD1 (6 bases). The CDR3 contains 13 residues. V was trimmed by 5 bases and J by 8 bases, leaving 12 bases between them. Per the germline V gene, CDR1 is MNHEY and CDR2 is SMNVEV (reference sequence). The DNA for the CDR3 is TGTGCCAGCAGTAAGGGGGTTGTAGAAAAACTGTTTTTT. Encoded protein: CASSKGVVEKLFF.

This chain uses TRBV3-1 (or the pseudogene TRBV3-2) with TRBJ2-3; the match to TRBD2 covers 11 bases. V shed 4 bases, J shed 3 bases, and the junction held 6 bases outside the gene matches. Germline CDR1 is LGHDT and CDR2 is YNNKEL (reference sequence). The CDR3 extends over 16 amino acids. CDR3 nucleotide sequence: TGTGCCAGCAGCCCCAAACGGACTAGCGGGACAGATACGCAGTATTTT. Its protein product is CASSPKRTSGTDTQYF.

This rearrangement joins TRBV18 to TRBJ2-2, with D possibly TRBD2 on 5 matching bases. Trimming took off 4 bases at V and 0 bases at J, with 12 bases between the two ends. The CDR3 length is 16 residues. Germline CDR1 and CDR2: KGHSH and LQKENI. The CDR3 DNA reads TGTGCCAGCTCACTAATAGCGACTTCGAACACCGGGGAGCTGTTTTTT. Protein sequence: CASSLIATSNTGELFF. Full variable domain (outside the CDR3, taken from reference TRBV18 and TRBJ2-2): NAGVMQNPRHLVRRRGQEARLRCSPMKGHSHVYWYRQLPEEGLKFMVYLQKENIIDESGMPKERFSAEFPKEGPSILRIQQVVRGDSAAYFCASSLIATSNTGELFFGEGSRLTVL.

This chain connects TRBV6-5 to TRBJ2-6; D is undetermined. This CDR3 contains 15 residues. V was shortened by 4 bases and J by 4 bases, with 11 bases between the two germline ends. The germline V gene has CDR1 MNHEY and CDR2 SVGAGI. The CDR3 reads CASSSPGRGANVLTF. CDR3 bases: TGTGCCAGCAGTTCCCCGGGTAGGGGGGCCAACGTCCTGACTTTC.

This chain uses TRBV2 with TRBJ2-3; 8 nucleotides agree with TRBD1. V was pared by 7 bases and J by 0 bases, with 6 bases of the junction left unmatched. CDR1 is SNHLY, CDR2 FYNNEI, per germline. CDR3 length: 15 residues. In nucleotides, the CDR3 is TGTGCCAGCAATCAGGGGGCACATAGCACAGATACGCAGTATTTT. This encodes CASNQGAHSTDTQYF.

This clone was recorded only once. The chain has TRBV19 and TRBJ1-4, with D tentatively TRBD1 (5 bases). Germline V gene lookup returns CDR1 LNHDA and CDR2 SQIVND (reference sequence). The CDR3 length is 16 residues. The V end lost 4 bases, the J end lost 3 bases, and 15 bases lay between the germline ends. CDR3 sequence (DNA): TGTGCCAGTAGTAAGAGGATGGGGCAGGCTAATGAAAAACTGTTTTTT. Its translation: CASSKRMGQANEKLFF.

J is TRBJ1-6 and V is TRBV9; TRBD1 matches 10 bases. The trim removed 3 bases at V and 2 bases at J, leaving 5 bases unmatched. This CDR3 region has 17 residues. From germline, CDR1 is SGDLS and CDR2 YYNGEE. The CDR3 DNA reads as TGTGCCAGCAGCGGCGGGACAGGGGCTGCCTATAATTCACCCCTCCACTTT. Protein sequence: CASSGGTGAAYNSPLHF.

The chain joins TRBV7-7 to TRBJ2-3, with a tentative D call TRBD2 (6 bases). The germline CDR1 and CDR2 sequences are SSHAT and FNYEAQ (reference sequence). Trimming cost V 4 bases and J 4 bases, with 15 bases left between them. The CDR3 has 15 residues. The CDR3 protein is CASSSTSHRSDTQYF. The CDR3 region has the DNA TGTGCCAGCAGCTCGACTAGTCACCGCTCAGATACGCAGTATTTT.

The rearrangement uses TRBV15 and TRBJ1-5; D is uncertain. V was trimmed by 3 bases and J by 5 bases, leaving 14 bases between them. Germline lookup yields CDR1 LNHNV and CDR2 YYDKDF (reference sequence). The CDR3 is made up of 15 amino acids. CDR3 sequence reads: CATSRRRSSDQPQHF. The CDR3 DNA reads TGTGCCACCAGCAGGAGACGCTCTAGTGATCAGCCCCAGCATTTT.

The genes are TRBV11-2 and TRBJ1-1; perhaps TRBD1 as D (6 bases). Germline V gene data show CDR1 as SGHAT and CDR2 as FQNNGV. The CDR3 runs to 15 residues. V shed 3 bases and J shed 2 bases, with 13 bases lying between them. CDR3 residues: CASSLAWDTNTEAFF. Written as DNA, the CDR3 is TGTGCCAGCAGCTTGGCTTGGGACACCAACACTGAAGCTTTCTTT.

V and J are TRBV19 and TRBJ1-5; 8 bases match TRBD1. Losses at the gene ends were 5 bases for V and 4 bases for J; bases not matched to a gene: 4. CDR3 length: 14 residues. Per the germline V gene, CDR1 is LNHDA and CDR2 is SQIVND (reference sequence). CDR3 sequence reads: CASSAGTGNQPQHF. Written as DNA, the CDR3 is TGTGCCAGTAGTGCCGGGACAGGAAATCAGCCCCAGCATTTT.